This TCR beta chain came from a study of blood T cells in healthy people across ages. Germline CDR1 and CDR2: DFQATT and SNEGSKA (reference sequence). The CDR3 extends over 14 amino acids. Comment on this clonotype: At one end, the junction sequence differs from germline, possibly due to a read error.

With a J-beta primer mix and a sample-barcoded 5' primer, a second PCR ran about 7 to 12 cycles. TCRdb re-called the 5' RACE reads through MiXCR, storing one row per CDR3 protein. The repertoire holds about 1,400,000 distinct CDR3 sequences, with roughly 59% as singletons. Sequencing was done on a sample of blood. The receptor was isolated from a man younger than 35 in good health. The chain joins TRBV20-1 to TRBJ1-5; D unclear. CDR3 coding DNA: TGCAGCGCTAGGAAAGATGGAATAGATCAGCCCCAGCATTTT. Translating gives CSARKDGIDQPQHF.